Each of the 25 T cell receptor beta chains below was sequenced from the same sample in a study of blood T cell repertoires in COVID-19. Only in-frame clones appear in the TCRdb table, and some are missing; sequencing was by immunoSEQ multiplex PCR. The sample has a few hundred thousand clones, 80% to 90% seen once. Sample: PBMCs or T cells enriched from blood (not recorded which). The origin of the receptors is a man younger than 45 who had recovered from COVID-19.

This clone has just one count. CDR3 nucleotides: TGTGCCAGCAGTCCCCATTCACAGCCCTCTACTTATGGCTACACCTTC. This translates into CASSPHSQPSTYGYTF. This chain joins TRBV2 and TRBJ1-2; D call uncertain. The CDR3 is 16 amino acids. Trimming stripped 5 bases from V and 5 bases from J, with 21 bases between. CDR1 and CDR2 from the germline V gene are SNHLY and FYNNEI. The full variable domain, its missing parts supplied by reference TRBV2 and TRBJ1-2, is EPEVTQTPSHQVTQMGQEVILRCVPISNHLYFYWYRQILGQKVEFLVSFYNNEISEKSEIFDDQFSVERPDGSNFTLKIRSTKLEDSAMYFCASSPHSQPSTYGYTFGSGTRLTVV.

The rearrangement links TRBV7-2 to TRBJ2-3; 9 bases map to TRBD2. The CDR3 covers 17 residues. Germline lookup yields CDR1 SGHTA and CDR2 FQGNSA. Trimming cost V 4 bases and J 0 bases; bases outside gene matches: 8. The CDR3 spells CASSSPTSGSSTDTQYF. As DNA, the CDR3 is TGTGCCAGCAGCTCCCCGACTAGCGGATCTAGCACAGATACGCAGTATTTT.

The J gene is TRBJ1-2, the V gene TRBV2, with TRBD1 as a possible D gene (5 bases). Trimming left V 5 bases short and J 0 bases short, with 10 bases between. Germline V gives CDR1 SNHLY, CDR2 FYNNEI. This CDR3 region has 14 residues. In DNA form, the CDR3 reads TGTGCCAGCAGTCGACAGATTACTAACTATGGCTACACCTTC. Its protein product is CASSRQITNYGYTF.

The chain has TRBV15 and TRBJ2-3; 7 positions match TRBD2. CDR3 length: 15 residues. Germline V lookup: CDR1 LNHNV, CDR2 YYDKDF (reference sequence). V lost 4 bases, J lost 3 bases, and 7 bases stayed unmatched. The CDR3 here is CATSKDFGGTDTQYF. CDR3 coding DNA: TGTGCCACCAGCAAGGACTTCGGGGGGACAGATACGCAGTATTTT. Together with reference TRBV15 and TRBJ2-3, the CDR3 gives the full variable domain: DAMVIQNPRYQVTQFGKPVTLSCSQTLNHNVMYWYQQKSSQAPKLLFHYYDKDFNNEADTPDNFQSRRPNTSFCFLDIRSPGLGDTAMYLCATSKDFGGTDTQYFGPGTRLTVL.

The gene calls are TRBV12-3 or TRBV12-4 and TRBJ1-1; D is undetermined. Trimming removed 6 bases at V and 7 bases at J, with 12 bases between. This CDR3 is built from 12 residues. The CDR3 DNA sequence: TGTGCCAGCAGCCCCGCGGGTTTTGAAGCTTTCTTT. It is translated as CASSPAGFEAFF.

This chain links TRBV6-1 with TRBJ2-2, with unresolved D. CDR1 and CDR2 from the germline V gene are MNHNS and SASEGT. V was pared by 2 bases and J by 8 bases, with 18 bases between. The CDR3 runs to 16 residues. Here the CDR3 DNA reads TGTGCCAGCAGTGAATTTGGGTTGAGGAAGGTTGGGGAGCTGTTTTTT. Translation gives CASSEFGLRKVGELFF.

The chain links TRBV7-2 to TRBJ2-2; TRBD1 agrees at 10 bases. V was clipped by 3 bases and J by 7 bases; unmatched bases: 5. The germline V gene has CDR1 SGHTA and CDR2 FQGNSA. CDR3 length: 15 residues. As DNA, the CDR3 is TGTGCCAGCAGCTTCGGGACAGGGGTGATCGGGGAGCTGTTTTTT. Its translation is CASSFGTGVIGELFF.

V gene TRBV25-1 combines with J gene TRBJ1-3, with 7 bases lining up with TRBD1. Germline CDR1 and CDR2: MGHDK and SYGVNS. The CDR3 is 14 amino acids. Trimming at V came to 5 bases and at J to 4 bases, leaving 5 bases not matched to a gene. This CDR3 is CASSTGARGNTIYF. The CDR3 DNA reads as TGTGCCAGCAGTACAGGGGCACGCGGAAACACCATATATTTT.

This rearrangement joins TRBV6-2 or TRBV6-3 to TRBJ2-7; the D gene is possibly TRBD1 (5 bases). Trimming pared 6 bases from V and 2 bases from J, leaving 14 bases between. The CDR3 extends over 14 amino acids. CDR1 MNHEY and CDR2 SVGEGT come from the germline V gene. The CDR3 nucleotides read TGTGCCAGCAGCTCCGATCGACAGACCTACGAGCAGTACTTC. It encodes CASSSDRQTYEQYF.

The sample holds a few counts of this clone. This chain connects TRBV10-3 to TRBJ2-7; 7 bases fit TRBD1. The CDR3 sequence is 15 residues long. The J segment lost 0 bases and the V segment lost 3 bases, leaving 5 bases of the junction unmatched. Germline lookup yields CDR1 ENHRY and CDR2 SYGVKD. CDR3 sequence reads: CAISDEQGSSYEQYF. DNA for the CDR3: TGTGCCATCAGTGACGAACAGGGGAGCTCCTACGAGCAGTACTTC.

The V call is TRBV6-5, the J call TRBJ1-1; 9 positions agree with TRBD1. The junction had 9 bases not matched to a gene; V was cut back by 6 bases and J by 10 bases. The CDR3 is made up of 13 amino acids. The germline V gene has CDR1 MNHEY and CDR2 SVGAGI. This CDR3 is CASRLEVDRGAFF. The CDR3 bases are TGTGCCAGCAGATTAGAAGTGGACAGGGGAGCTTTCTTT.

The chain couples TRBV7-9 to TRBJ1-1; the match to TRBD1 covers 8 bases. The CDR3 length is 16 residues. The V gene end was trimmed by 9 bases and the J gene end by 3 bases; junction bases not matched to a gene: 15. CDR1 and CDR2 from the germline V gene are SEHNR and FQNEAQ (reference sequence). The CDR3 DNA reads TGTGCCAGTAGAGAGAGGCCAGGGGGCGCGGACACTGAAGCTTTCTTT. This sequence encodes CASRERPGGADTEAFF.

The rearrangement joins TRBV5-1 to TRBJ2-1; 9 nucleotides agree with TRBD1. Trimming took 0 bases from V and 10 from J; bases not matched to a gene: 8. The CDR3 length is 15 residues. Looked up from germline, CDR1 is SGHRS and CDR2 is YFSETQ. CDR3 residues: CASSLGDRDRPEQFF. DNA of the CDR3: TGCGCCAGCAGCTTGGGGGACAGGGATCGCCCAGAGCAGTTCTTC.

The CDR3 region is CASSLTRGTGGTEAFF. DNA for the CDR3: TGTGCCAGCAGCTTAACACGGGGGACAGGGGGCACTGAAGCTTTCTTT. This chain uses TRBV3-1 (or the pseudogene TRBV3-2) with TRBJ1-1, with 11 bases lining up with TRBD1. Germline loops: CDR1 LGHDT, CDR2 YNNKEL (reference sequence). The CDR3 runs to 16 residues. The ends lost 5 bases at V and 4 bases at J; junction bases unmatched: 9.

This clone was detected a few times. The chain carries TRBV18 and TRBJ1-3; 10 bases fit TRBD1. The length of the CDR3 is 15 residues. The V segment lost 3 bases and the J segment 4 bases; nucleotides outside the gene matches: 3. CDR1 and CDR2 from the germline V gene are KGHSH and LQKENI. The CDR3 here is CASSPGQGGGNTIYF. The CDR3 DNA follows: TGTGCCAGCTCACCCGGACAGGGGGGCGGAAACACCATATATTTT.

The rearrangement links TRBV9 to TRBJ2-5; 10 bases are shared with TRBD2. The CDR3 runs to 17 residues. Germline V CDR1 and CDR2: SGDLS, YYNGEE. J lost 1 base, V lost 0 bases, and 6 bases had no gene match. The CDR3 loop is CASSVGYSGGTQETQYF. The CDR3 bases are TGTGCCAGCAGCGTAGGGTATAGCGGGGGGACCCAAGAGACCCAGTACTTC.

The chain is built from TRBV4-1 and TRBJ1-4; D remains unclear. V lost 1 base to trimming and J lost 8 bases, with 11 bases between them. The germline V gene encodes CDR1 MGHRA and CDR2 YSYEKL. This CDR3 comprises 14 residues. The CDR3 sequence: CASSQATGSEKLFF. In DNA, the CDR3 is TGCGCCAGCAGCCAAGCTACGGGATCCGAAAAACTGTTTTTT.

This chain links TRBV15 with TRBJ1-3, with D perhaps TRBD1 (5 bases). Deletions cut 2 bases from V and 3 bases from J, with 5 bases between. There are 13 residues in the CDR3. Per the germline V gene, CDR1 is LNHNV and CDR2 is YYDKDF (reference sequence). This CDR3 reads CATSRQGGNTIYF. CDR3 nucleotide sequence: TGTGCCACCAGCAGACAGGGTGGAAACACCATATATTTT.

The gene calls are TRBV9 and TRBJ2-1, with 7 positions matching TRBD2. With V trimmed by 3 bases and J by 6 bases, 6 bases remained unmatched. The CDR3 extends over 14 amino acids. Germline CDR1 reads SGDLS; CDR2 reads YYNGEE. The CDR3 loop is CASSARTSPNEQFF. Written as DNA, the CDR3 is TGTGCCAGCAGCGCAAGGACTAGTCCCAATGAGCAGTTCTTC.

V gene TRBV27 combines with J gene TRBJ1-6; D is unresolved. CDR3 length equals 14 residues. Germline V gene data show CDR1 as MNHEY and CDR2 as SMNVEV (reference sequence). The V gene lost 3 bases and the J gene lost 7 bases, with 10 bases spanning the gap. The DNA for the CDR3 is TGTGCCAGCAGTTTGTCCAGGATGAATTCACCCCTCCACTTT. Protein product: CASSLSRMNSPLHF.

In DNA form, the CDR3 reads TGCAGTGCTTTTTCACTGGTTGAAGCTTTCTTT. Its translation: CSAFSLVEAFF. The V call is TRBV20-1, the J call TRBJ1-1; no reliable D call. V was pared by 5 bases and J by 7 bases, with 11 bases between. Germline values: CDR1 DFQATT, CDR2 SNEGSKA (reference sequence). CDR3 length: 11 residues.

The chain combines TRBV5-5 with TRBJ2-7, with a possible D match to TRBD1 (6 bases). CDR1 SGHKS and CDR2 YYEKEE come from the germline V gene (reference sequence). With 3 bases removed from V and 5 bases from J, the gap between germline ends came to 15 bases. This CDR3 has 14 residues. The CDR3 DNA reads TGTGCCAGCAGCTCGAGGACAGTGAAAAACGAGCAGTACTTC. Translating it yields CASSSRTVKNEQYF.

This chain links TRBV5-8 with TRBJ1-6; D not certain. The CDR3 consists of 15 residues. The V and J ends lost 4 bases and 0 bases respectively, with 8 bases between them. In germline, CDR1 is SGHTS, CDR2 YDEGEE. CDR3 sequence (DNA): TGTGCCAGCAGCCGGGGAAGCTCCTATAATTCACCCCTCCACTTT. Protein: CASSRGSSYNSPLHF.

CDR3 protein: CSVEDPGGSSYEQYF. The CDR3 nucleotides are TGCAGCGTTGAAGATCCAGGGGGGAGCTCCTACGAGCAGTACTTC. This chain uses TRBV29-1 with TRBJ2-7; the D gene is possibly TRBD1 (7 bases). CDR3 size: 15 residues. Trimming stripped 0 bases from V and 0 bases from J, with 12 bases between. The germline V gene has CDR1 SQVTM and CDR2 ANQGSEA.

V gene TRBV11-2 combines with J gene TRBJ2-5, with D perhaps matching TRBD2 (6 bases). The CDR3 loop spans 15 amino acids. V shed 0 bases and J shed 4 bases, with 12 bases lying between them. Germline V gene data show CDR1 as SGHAT and CDR2 as FQNNGV. CDR3 loop: CASSLDVRGIETQYF. CDR3 sequence (DNA): TGTGCCAGCAGCTTAGACGTGCGGGGAATAGAGACCCAGTACTTC. The full variable domain, with the rest looked up from reference TRBV11-2 and TRBJ2-5, is EAGVAQSPRYKIIEKRQSVAFWCNPISGHATLYWYQQILGQGPKLLIQFQNNGVVDDSQLPKDRFSAERLKGVDSTLKIQPAKLEDSAVYLCASSLDVRGIETQYFGPGTRLLVL.